These 5 T cell receptor beta chains share one sample of origin, sequenced in a study of tumour-infiltrating T cells in Burkitt lymphoma. Generated by immunoSEQ multiplex PCR, the TCRdb table keeps only in-frame clones and is missing some. The sample has roughly 7,100 clones; approximately 18% are singletons. The sample taken for sequencing was tumor tissue. Receptors originate from a human donor with diffuse large B-cell lymphoma.

This clone was counted a few times. This rearrangement joins TRBV9 to TRBJ1-1, with 9 nucleotides matching TRBD1. The CDR3 totals 16 residues. The trim removed 3 bases at V and 0 bases at J, leaving 6 bases unmatched. Germline V gene sequence: CDR1 SGDLS, CDR2 YYNGEE. Here the CDR3 DNA reads TGTGCCAGCAGCGACGGAAACAGGGGGCTGAACACTGAAGCTTTCTTT. This codes for CASSDGNRGLNTEAFF.

The rearrangement uses TRBV5-1 and TRBJ2-2; 7 bases align to TRBD1. V lost 2 bases, J lost 7 bases, and 2 bases stayed unmatched. In germline, CDR1 is SGHRS, CDR2 YFSETQ. The CDR3 totals 13 residues. This CDR3 is CASSFNRGGELFF. For the CDR3, the DNA is TGCGCCAGCAGCTTCAACAGGGGCGGGGAGCTGTTTTTT.

In this sample, this clone turned up a few times. V is TRBV7-9 and J is TRBJ1-5, with D unresolved. V dropped 5 bases and J dropped 7 bases, with 21 bases sitting between them. This CDR3 contains 16 residues. Germline assignment: CDR1 SEHNR and CDR2 FQNEAQ (reference sequence). The CDR3 DNA follows: TGTGCCAGCAGCCATACCGACACGTCGGGCCTCCAGCCCCAGCATTTT. Translating it yields CASSHTDTSGLQPQHF.

The chain recombines TRBV7-9 with TRBJ2-7, with 15 bases matching TRBD2. Losses at the gene ends were 1 base for V and 7 bases for J; bases not matched to a gene: 2. The CDR3 is 15 residues long. From germline, CDR1 is SEHNR and CDR2 FQNEAQ (reference sequence). CDR3 region: CASSLGGTSGREQYF. The CDR3 coding sequence is TGTGCCAGCAGCTTAGGCGGGACTAGCGGGAGGGAGCAGTACTTC.

A few counts support this clone. V and J are TRBV7-9 and TRBJ2-3; no firm D call. Germline assignment: CDR1 SEHNR and CDR2 FQNEAQ (reference sequence). The CDR3 consists of 15 residues. Trimming removed 6 bases at V and 4 bases at J, with 17 bases between. CDR3 protein: CASRNTQESPDTQYF. The CDR3 DNA reads as TGTGCCAGCAGGAATACTCAGGAGAGTCCAGATACGCAGTATTTT.